This is a list of T cell receptor beta chains from one sample in a study of blood T cell repertoires in COVID-19. Clones were sequenced by immunoSEQ multiplex PCR, and TCRdb holds only the in-frame ones, with some missing. The sample has 200,000 to 250,000 clones, 80% to 90% seen once; the top ten hold roughly 2.8%. Source material: peripheral blood. Receptor source: a man aged 45-65 years with active or convalescent COVID-19. Each CDR3 is given with its conserved first and last residue. Each record gives: CDR3 protein, CDR3 DNA, D gene, J gene, V gene, clone size. D genes are given only for firm matches. Size tells how often a clone was seen (once, few, many) or the class of an expanded clone, and some rows leave it out.

CASSQAGVTEAFF,TGTGCCAGCAGCCAAGCAGGGGTTACTGAAGCTTTCTTT,-,TRBJ1-1,TRBV27,-
CSARVGYGYTF,TGCAGTGCTAGAGTCGGCTATGGCTACACCTTC,-,TRBJ1-2,TRBV20-1,-
CASSLGGPGSEAFF,TGTGCCAGCAGCTTAGGGGGGCCAGGGTCCGAAGCTTTCTTT,-,TRBJ1-1,TRBV11-3,once
CAWSVGGSTDTQYF,TGTGCCTGGAGTGTCGGCGGGAGCACAGATACGCAGTATTTT,-,TRBJ2-3,TRBV30,-
CAWSIGGRGNGYTF,TGTGCCTGGAGTATCGGGGGGCGCGGGAATGGCTACACCTTC,-,TRBJ1-2,TRBV30,-
CASSQAGGQYEQYF,TGTGCCAGCAGCCAAGCAGGGGGCCAATACGAGCAGTACTTC,TRBD1,TRBJ2-7,TRBV3-1/TRBV3-2,-
CASRQGSYGYTF,TGTGCCAGTCGACAGGGAAGCTATGGCTACACCTTC,TRBD1,TRBJ1-2,TRBV19,few
CACYGVPFSGNTIYF,TGTGCCTGTTACGGGGTCCCATTCTCTGGAAACACCATATATTTT,-,TRBJ1-3,TRBV30,-
CASSQARASDTQYF,TGCGCCAGCAGCCAAGCGAGGGCTTCAGATACGCAGTATTTT,-,TRBJ2-3,TRBV4-1,-
CASSPPPISPEQYF,TGTGCCAGCAGTCCCCCTCCAATCAGTCCCGAGCAGTACTTC,-,TRBJ2-7,TRBV28,-
CASRGAGATYNEQFF,TGTGCCAGCCGGGGAGCGGGAGCCACCTACAATGAGCAGTTCTTC,TRBD2,TRBJ2-1,TRBV28,few
CASSPTPSQETQYF,TGCGCCAGCAGCCCAACCCCCAGCCAAGAGACCCAGTACTTC,-,TRBJ2-5,TRBV5-1,-
CASSQGGSGTSNGYTF,TGTGCCAGCAGCCAAGGGGGCAGCGGGACGTCTAATGGCTACACCTTC,-,TRBJ1-2,TRBV3-1/TRBV3-2,-
CASSETNRGGYGYTF,TGTGCCAGCAGTGAAACCAACAGGGGCGGCTATGGCTACACCTTC,TRBD1,TRBJ1-2,TRBV6-1,-
CAISESVGQGSRNTEAFF,TGTGCCATCAGTGAGTCAGTGGGACAGGGGAGTAGGAACACTGAAGCTTTCTTT,TRBD1,TRBJ1-1,TRBV10-3,-
CASSLYMNTEAFF,TGTGCCAGCAGCTTGTACATGAACACTGAAGCTTTCTTT,-,TRBJ1-1,TRBV7-2,-
CASSPDGANYGYTF,TGTGCCAGCAGCCCTGACGGAGCTAACTATGGCTACACCTTC,-,TRBJ1-2,TRBV11-2,-
CASSRYIPGLAFGNTGELFF,TGCGCCAGCAGCCGGTACATACCGGGACTAGCGTTCGGGAACACCGGGGAGCTGTTTTTT,TRBD2,TRBJ2-2,TRBV4-1,-
CAWSGSNSPNYGYTF,TGTGCCTGGAGTGGATCGAACTCACCGAACTATGGCTACACCTTC,-,TRBJ1-2,TRBV30,-
CASSIGNPGFRTDTQYF,TGTGCCAGCAGCATCGGGAATCCGGGGTTCCGTACAGATACGCAGTATTTT,-,TRBJ2-3,TRBV5-8,-
CASSLLGFGNTIYF,TGTGCCAGCAGCTTGCTCGGGTTTGGAAACACCATATATTTT,-,TRBJ1-3,TRBV5-4,-
CATSGGLDNSPLHF,TGTGCCACCTCGGGGGGCCTTGATAATTCACCCCTCCACTTT,-,TRBJ1-6,TRBV6-6,-
CASRDLYTEKLFF,TGTGCCAGCAGGGACTTGTATACTGAAAAACTGTTTTTT,-,TRBJ1-4,TRBV6-5,-
CASSDGQASTDTQYF,TGCGCCAGCAGTGACGGACAGGCCAGCACAGATACGCAGTATTTT,TRBD1,TRBJ2-3,TRBV5-1,-
CASSPKRGGTDTQYF,TGTGCCAGCAGTCCCAAAAGGGGGGGGACAGATACGCAGTATTTT,-,TRBJ2-3,TRBV27,few
CASSSRGGREQFF,TGCGCCAGCTCAAGTAGGGGGGGCCGAGAGCAGTTCTTC,-,TRBJ2-1,TRBV5-1,-
CASSFLNQPQHF,TGTGCCAGCAGCTTCCTCAATCAGCCCCAGCATTTT,-,TRBJ1-5,TRBV5-5,-
CAWTLETTSGSPRYF,TGTGCCTGGACCTTAGAAACGACTAGCGGGAGTCCAAGGTACTTC,TRBD2,TRBJ2-5,TRBV30,once
CSFRLSPSYEQYF,TGCAGCTTCCGACTATCCCCCTCCTACGAGCAGTACTTC,-,TRBJ2-7,TRBV29-1,-
CASSFDRHGYTF,TGTGCCAGCAGCTTTGACAGGCATGGCTACACCTTC,-,TRBJ1-2,TRBV5-6,-
CASSPARLAGGPGQETQYF,TGTGCCAGCTCACCGGCGCGCCTAGCGGGGGGCCCCGGCCAAGAGACCCAGTACTTC,TRBD2,TRBJ2-5,TRBV18,-
CASSLRDRATEAFF,TGTGCCAGCAGCTTAAGGGACAGGGCCACTGAAGCTTTCTTT,TRBD1,TRBJ1-1,TRBV7-9,-
CASSHTGEASPLHF,TGTGCCAGCAGCCATACAGGGGAGGCTTCACCCCTCCACTTT,TRBD1,TRBJ1-6,TRBV5-6,-
CASSLSMGHIQYF,TGTGCCAGCAGTTTAAGTATGGGCCACATTCAGTACTTC,-,TRBJ2-4,TRBV27,-
CASSLARNTEAFF,TGTGCCAGCAGCTTAGCCAGGAACACTGAAGCTTTCTTT,-,TRBJ1-1,TRBV11-2,-
CASSKGQGVGRTIYF,TGTGCCAGCAGCAAGGGACAGGGGGTTGGAAGAACCATATATTTT,TRBD1,TRBJ1-3,TRBV5-6,-
CASSLYRGSEKLFF,TGTGCCAGCAGTTTATACAGGGGGTCTGAAAAACTGTTTTTT,TRBD1,TRBJ1-4,TRBV28,-
CASSPIAGGGYTF,TGTGCCAGCAGTCCAATTGCAGGGGGCGGCTACACCTTC,TRBD1,TRBJ1-2,TRBV2,few
CASSPGAQTEAFF,TGTGCCAGCTCACCAGGGGCTCAGACTGAAGCTTTCTTT,-,TRBJ1-1,TRBV18,few
CASRRQGGTDTQYF,TGTGCCAGCAGAAGACAGGGAGGCACAGATACGCAGTATTTT,TRBD1,TRBJ2-3,TRBV6-5,-
CASSLGQGGYTF,TGCGCCAGCAGCTTGGGACAAGGTGGCTACACCTTC,-,TRBJ1-2,TRBV5-1,-
CASSLVGTGGYTF,TGTGCCAGCAGCTTGGTGGGTACGGGGGGCTACACCTTC,-,TRBJ1-2,TRBV5-4,-
CASSYSASGRGYEQYF,TGTGCCAGCAGTTACTCGGCTAGCGGGAGGGGGTACGAGCAGTACTTC,TRBD2,TRBJ2-7,TRBV6-5,-
CASSQGFGGATYEQYF,TGTGCCAGCAGCCAAGGATTCGGCGGGGCGACCTACGAGCAGTACTTC,-,TRBJ2-7,TRBV3-1/TRBV3-2,few
CASSEAGGSNEKLFF,TGTGCCAGCAGTGAAGCTGGGGGGTCTAATGAAAAACTGTTTTTT,-,TRBJ1-4,TRBV6-1,few
CASSYGSWSFEQFF,TGTGCCAGCTCGTATGGGTCCTGGAGCTTTGAGCAGTTCTTC,-,TRBJ2-1,TRBV2,once
CASSQTERRTDTQYF,TGTGCCAGCAGCCAAACAGAACGCCGCACAGATACGCAGTATTTT,-,TRBJ2-3,TRBV4-2,-